This T cell receptor beta chain comes out of a study of T cells after posttransplantation cyclophosphamide. This clone was counted between two and nine times. The antigen is unknown. The study's findings and limits: Skin or GI-infiltrating T cells shared few TRB sequences with blood. Later blood repertoires were often dominated by clones from the donor CD8+ memory compartment. TRB clonality was highly associated with recipient CMV seropositivity and reactivation.

Busulfan-fludarabine conditioning, marrow transplant, and cyclophosphamide on days +3 and +4 were administered. Clones were sequenced by immunoSEQ multiplex PCR, and TCRdb holds only the in-frame ones, with some missing. The sample has roughly 3,700 clones; over 80% are singletons. Germline V gene sequence: CDR1 LGHNA, CDR2 YNFKEQ. The CDR3 consists of 14 residues. V trimming: 1 base; J trimming: 6 bases; junction bases outside the gene matches: 2. This TCR derives from a male patient aged 30 to 40 who received an allogeneic stem cell transplant from a related donor, was CMV-positive, and had no GVHD. The graft donor may be the source of some T cells. V usage is TRBV4-2 and J usage is TRBJ2-2; 7 nucleotides align to TRBD1. This material consisted of CD4+ T cells sorted from blood, taken 242 days after a stem cell transplant with posttransplant cyclophosphamide. As DNA, the CDR3 is TGTGCCAGCAGCCAAGCAACAGGGGCCGGGGAGCTGTTTTTT. Its protein is CASSQATGAGELFF.